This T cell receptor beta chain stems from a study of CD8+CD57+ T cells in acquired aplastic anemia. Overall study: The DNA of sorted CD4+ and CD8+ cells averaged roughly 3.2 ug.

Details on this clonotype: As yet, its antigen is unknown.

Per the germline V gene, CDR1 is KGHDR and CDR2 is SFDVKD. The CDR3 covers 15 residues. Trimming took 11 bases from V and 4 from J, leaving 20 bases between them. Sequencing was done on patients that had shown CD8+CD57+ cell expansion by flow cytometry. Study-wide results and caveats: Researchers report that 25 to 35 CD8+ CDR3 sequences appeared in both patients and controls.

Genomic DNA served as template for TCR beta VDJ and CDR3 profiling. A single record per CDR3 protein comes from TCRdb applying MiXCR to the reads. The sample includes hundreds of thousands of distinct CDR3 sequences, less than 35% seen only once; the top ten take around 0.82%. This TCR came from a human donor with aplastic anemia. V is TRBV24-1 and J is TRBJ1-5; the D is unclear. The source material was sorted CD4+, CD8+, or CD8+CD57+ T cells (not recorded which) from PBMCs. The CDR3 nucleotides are TGTGCCAGCGAAGAAGGGTCGACGATGAATCAGCCCCAGCATTTT. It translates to CASEEGSTMNQPQHF.